This is a list of T cell receptor beta chains from one sample in a study of T cell responses to AZD1222 COVID-19 vaccine. The table came from immunoSEQ multiplex PCR; TCRdb's copy has only in-frame clones and leaves some out. This table holds 120,000 to 150,000 clones, under 95% found once. The input for sequencing was peripheral blood, taken on day 0 of AZD1222 vaccination. The source is an adult in good health. CDR3s include the opening cysteine and the closing phenylalanine or tryptophan. The order of the fields is V gene, D gene, clone size, J gene, CDR3 protein, CDR3 DNA. The D gene is left open where the match is weak. Some rows have no size entry. The others give once, few or many, or a class for an expanded clone.

>TRBV6-5|-|-|TRBJ2-7
CASSYLYEQYF
TGTGCCAGCAGTTATTTGTACGAGCAGTACTTC
>TRBV27|TRBD1|-|TRBJ1-1
CASSTNRGNTEAFF
TGTGCCAGCAGCACTAACAGGGGGAACACTGAAGCTTTCTTT
>TRBV12-3/TRBV12-4|-|few|TRBJ2-7
CASRRQSYEQYF
TGTGCCAGCAGGAGGCAGTCCTACGAGCAGTACTTC
>TRBV18|-|-|TRBJ2-3
CASSPVGDTQYF
TGTGCCAGCTCACCTGTAGGAGATACGCAGTATTTT
>TRBV12-3/TRBV12-4|-|-|TRBJ1-2
CASQADSYHGYTF
TGTGCCAGCCAAGCCGACAGCTACCATGGCTACACCTTC
>TRBV6-2/TRBV6-3|-|-|TRBJ1-2
CASSYLWTALDGYTF
TGTGCCAGCAGTTACTTATGGACAGCCTTGGATGGCTACACCTTC
>TRBV12-2|-|few|TRBJ2-3
CASRPRTSGMGTDTQYF
TGTGCAAGTCGCCCCCGGACTAGCGGGATGGGCACAGATACGCAGTATTTT
>TRBV7-2|-|-|TRBJ2-7
CASSLGATYEQYF
TGTGCCAGCAGCCTTGGAGCCACCTACGAGCAGTACTTC
>TRBV9|TRBD2|-|TRBJ2-3
CASSVGAGGFTDTQYF
TGTGCCAGCAGCGTCGGGGCGGGGGGGTTCACAGATACGCAGTATTTT
>TRBV7-8|TRBD2|-|TRBJ2-2
CASSLSGLAGGLGGELFF
TGTGCCAGCAGCTTGTCCGGACTAGCGGGGGGGCTTGGCGGGGAGCTGTTTTTT
>TRBV14|-|-|TRBJ2-2
CASSQEAGTLPGELFF
TGTGCCAGCAGCCAAGAAGCCGGGACCCTACCCGGGGAGCTGTTTTTT
>TRBV2|-|-|TRBJ1-5
CASSAGVGQPQHF
TGTGCCAGCAGTGCAGGGGTAGGTCAGCCCCAGCATTTT
>TRBV7-2|TRBD2|-|TRBJ2-5
CASSVRAGTNRETQYF
TGTGCCAGCAGCGTTCGAGCGGGAACTAATCGGGAGACCCAGTACTTC
>TRBV7-3|-|-|TRBJ1-1
CASSSLVGPNTEAFF
TGTGCCAGCAGCTCCCTAGTGGGACCGAACACTGAAGCTTTCTTT
>TRBV5-6|-|once|TRBJ1-4
CASSLAAGYEKLFF
TGTGCCAGCAGCTTGGCGGCAGGGTACGAAAAACTGTTTTTT
>TRBV19|-|-|TRBJ1-2
CASSRNGAYGYTF
TGTGCCAGTAGCCGAAATGGGGCCTATGGCTACACCTTC
>TRBV2|TRBD1|-|TRBJ1-1
CASRAQGFTEAFF
TGTGCCAGCAGGGCACAGGGGTTCACTGAAGCTTTCTTT
>TRBV18|-|-|TRBJ1-1
CASSPPHLGMNTEAFF
TGTGCCAGCTCACCACCGCATTTGGGTATGAACACTGAAGCTTTCTTT
>TRBV4-3|-|-|TRBJ1-2
CASSQAGGYTF
TGCGCCAGCAGCCAAGCTGGAGGCTACACCTTC
>TRBV5-1|-|-|TRBJ1-1
CASSLNRDEAFF
TGCGCCAGCAGCTTGAACAGGGATGAAGCTTTCTTT
>TRBV2|-|-|TRBJ1-2
CASSGTISVGPNYGYTF
TGTGCCAGCAGTGGGACTATAAGTGTAGGGCCAAACTATGGCTACACCTTC
>TRBV6-6|-|-|TRBJ1-1
CASSYPPTTGNTEAFF
TGTGCCAGCAGTTATCCCCCCACTACAGGGAACACTGAAGCTTTCTTT
>TRBV6-6|-|few|TRBJ1-1
CASSYDRLNTEAFF
TGTGCCAGCAGTTACGACAGGCTGAACACTGAAGCTTTCTTT
>TRBV3-1/TRBV3-2|-|-|TRBJ1-2
CAGSPTPWDISNYGYTF
TGTGCCGGCAGCCCCACCCCCTGGGACATATCTAACTATGGCTACACCTTC
>TRBV7-7|-|-|TRBJ2-7
CASSSGWGYEQYF
TGTGCTAGCAGCTCAGGTTGGGGTTACGAGCAGTACTTC
>TRBV5-6|-|-|TRBJ2-1
CASREGLTALYGNEQFF
TGTGCCAGCAGAGAGGGATTGACAGCCCTCTATGGGAATGAGCAGTTCTTC
>TRBV4-3|-|-|TRBJ2-5
CASSQEPPLSGAGKTQYF
TGCGCCAGCAGCCAAGAACCCCCGCTGAGCGGTGCCGGGAAGACCCAGTACTTC
>TRBV7-8|-|-|TRBJ1-3
CASSSFGRVLSGNTIYF
TGTGCCAGCAGCTCATTTGGGAGAGTCTTATCTGGAAACACCATATATTTT
>TRBV7-8|-|-|TRBJ1-3
CASSLVTDTIYF
TGTGCCAGCAGCTTAGTTACGGACACCATATATTTT
>TRBV29-1|-|-|TRBJ1-2
CSVEGSAYGYTF
TGCAGCGTTGAAGGGAGTGCTTATGGCTACACCTTC
>TRBV9|-|-|TRBJ1-2
CASRKDINYGYTF
TGTGCCAGCCGGAAGGATATCAACTATGGCTACACCTTC
>TRBV18|-|once|TRBJ1-5
CASSVDRGNQPQHF
TGTGCCAGCTCAGTAGACCGAGGCAATCAGCCCCAGCATTTT
>TRBV27|-|-|TRBJ2-7
CASSLRPSYEQYF
TGTGCCAGCAGTTTAAGGCCTTCCTACGAGCAGTACTTC
>TRBV3-1/TRBV3-2|-|-|TRBJ2-7
CASRATGLSSYEQYF
TGTGCCAGCAGAGCTACGGGACTGAGCAGCTACGAGCAGTACTTC
>TRBV4-2|-|once|TRBJ2-3
CASSQGSGVRTDTQYF
TGTGCCAGCAGCCAAGGGTCTGGGGTTCGCACAGATACGCAGTATTTT
>TRBV29-1|-|-|TRBJ1-3
CSVFGEGNTIYF
TGCAGCGTGTTCGGTGAGGGAAACACCATATATTTT
>TRBV4-3|TRBD1|-|TRBJ2-7
CASSQGTGFYEQYF
TGCGCCAGCAGCCAAGGGACAGGGTTCTACGAGCAGTACTTC
>TRBV19|-|-|TRBJ2-2
CASSIRDGSYANTGELFF
TGTGCCAGTAGTATACGGGACGGATCCTATGCGAACACCGGGGAGCTGTTTTTT
>TRBV4-1|TRBD1|-|TRBJ1-6
CASSTGQGNSPLHF
TGCGCCAGCAGCACCGGACAGGGGAATTCACCCCTCCACTTT
>TRBV4-3|-|-|TRBJ2-7
CASSRRGGVSEQYF
TGCGCCAGCAGCCGGCGCGGTGGGGTTAGCGAGCAGTACTTC
>TRBV6-5|-|-|TRBJ1-1
CASSYWAGQGTEAFF
TGTGCCAGCAGTTACTGGGCCGGACAAGGAACTGAAGCTTTCTTT
>TRBV27|TRBD1|-|TRBJ2-2
CASSFRQGGRTGELFF
TGTGCCAGCAGTTTTCGACAGGGCGGTCGAACCGGGGAGCTGTTTTTT
>TRBV7-9|-|once|TRBJ1-2
CASSERAGVVYGYTF
TGTGCCAGCAGCGAGAGGGCAGGGGTTGTCTATGGCTACACCTTC
>TRBV7-9|TRBD1|-|TRBJ2-7
CASSLVGRGIAYEQYF
TGTGCCAGCAGCTTAGTGGGCAGGGGGATTGCCTACGAGCAGTACTTC